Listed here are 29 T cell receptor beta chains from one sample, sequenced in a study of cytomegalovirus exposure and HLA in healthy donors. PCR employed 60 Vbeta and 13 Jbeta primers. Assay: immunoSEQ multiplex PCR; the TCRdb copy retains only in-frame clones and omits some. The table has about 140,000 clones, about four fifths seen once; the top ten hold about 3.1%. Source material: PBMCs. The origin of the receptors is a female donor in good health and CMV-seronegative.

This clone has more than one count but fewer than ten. The CDR3 bases are TGTGCCATCAGTGAGAGGGAGGAGACCGCTTATGGCTACACCTTC. It yields the protein CAISEREETAYGYTF. The chain is built from TRBV10-3 and TRBJ1-2; D remains ambiguous. Trimming removed 2 bases from V and 5 bases from J, with 15 bases in between. The germline gives CDR1 ENHRY, CDR2 SYGVKD. CDR3 length equals 15 residues.

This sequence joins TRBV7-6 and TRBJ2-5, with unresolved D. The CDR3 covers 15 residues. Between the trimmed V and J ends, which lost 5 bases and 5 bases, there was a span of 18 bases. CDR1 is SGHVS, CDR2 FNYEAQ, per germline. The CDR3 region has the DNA TGTGCCAGCAGCGCCATATCGAGCACCAGGGAGACCCAGTACTTC. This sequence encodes CASSAISSTRETQYF.

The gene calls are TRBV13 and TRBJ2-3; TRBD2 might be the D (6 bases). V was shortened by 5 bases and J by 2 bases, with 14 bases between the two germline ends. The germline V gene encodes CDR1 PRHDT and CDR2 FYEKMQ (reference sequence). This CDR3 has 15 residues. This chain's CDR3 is CASSPRRGTTDTQYF. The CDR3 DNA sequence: TGTGCCAGCAGCCCCAGACGGGGGACCACAGATACGCAGTATTTT.

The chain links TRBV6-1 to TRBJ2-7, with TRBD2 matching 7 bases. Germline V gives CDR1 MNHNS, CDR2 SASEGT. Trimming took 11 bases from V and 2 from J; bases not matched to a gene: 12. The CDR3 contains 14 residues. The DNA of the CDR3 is TGTGCCGGGAGGGCTAGCGGAGGGGCCTACGAGCAGTACTTC. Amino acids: CAGRASGGAYEQYF.

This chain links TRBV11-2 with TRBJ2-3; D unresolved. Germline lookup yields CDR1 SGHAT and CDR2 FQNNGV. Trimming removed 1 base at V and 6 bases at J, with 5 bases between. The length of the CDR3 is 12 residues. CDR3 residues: CASSLGEDTQYF. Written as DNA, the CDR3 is TGTGCCAGCAGCTTAGGAGAGGATACGCAGTATTTT.

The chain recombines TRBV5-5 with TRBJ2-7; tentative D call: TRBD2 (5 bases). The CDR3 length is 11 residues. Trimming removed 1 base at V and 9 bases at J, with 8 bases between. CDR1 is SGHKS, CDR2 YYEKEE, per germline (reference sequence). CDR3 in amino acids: CASSLQSGQYF. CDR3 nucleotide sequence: TGTGCCAGCAGCTTGCAGAGCGGGCAGTACTTC.

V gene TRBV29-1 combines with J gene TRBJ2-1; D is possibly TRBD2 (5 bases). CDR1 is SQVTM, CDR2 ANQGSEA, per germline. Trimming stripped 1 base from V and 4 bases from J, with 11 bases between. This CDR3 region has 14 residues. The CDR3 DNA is TGCAGCGTTGAAGGGGCAAGCGGTTACAATGAGCAGTTCTTC. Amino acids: CSVEGASGYNEQFF.

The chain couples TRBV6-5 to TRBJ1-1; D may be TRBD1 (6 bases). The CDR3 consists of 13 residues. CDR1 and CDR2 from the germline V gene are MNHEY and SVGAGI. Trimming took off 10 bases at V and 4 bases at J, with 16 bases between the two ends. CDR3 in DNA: TGTGCCACCTACAGGGCCCCCGGCACTGAAGCTTTCTTT. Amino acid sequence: CATYRAPGTEAFF.

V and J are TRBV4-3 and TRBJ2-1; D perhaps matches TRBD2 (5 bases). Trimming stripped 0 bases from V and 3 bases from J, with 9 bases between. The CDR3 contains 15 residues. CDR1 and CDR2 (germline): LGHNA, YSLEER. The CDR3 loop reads CASSQDSGSYNEQFF. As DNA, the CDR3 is TGCGCCAGCAGCCAAGACTCGGGGAGCTACAATGAGCAGTTCTTC.

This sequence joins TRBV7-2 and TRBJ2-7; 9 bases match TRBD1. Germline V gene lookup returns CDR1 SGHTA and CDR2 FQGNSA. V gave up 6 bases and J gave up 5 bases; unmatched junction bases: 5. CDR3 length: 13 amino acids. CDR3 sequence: CASSYRGPDEQYF. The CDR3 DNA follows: TGTGCCAGCAGTTACAGGGGGCCGGACGAGCAGTACTTC.

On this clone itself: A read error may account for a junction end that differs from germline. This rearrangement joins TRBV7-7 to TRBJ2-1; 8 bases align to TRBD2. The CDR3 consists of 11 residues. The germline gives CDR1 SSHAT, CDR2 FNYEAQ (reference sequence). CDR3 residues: CASRLRTSNFF. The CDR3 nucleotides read TGTGCTAGCAGGCTTAGGACTAGCAATTTCTTC.

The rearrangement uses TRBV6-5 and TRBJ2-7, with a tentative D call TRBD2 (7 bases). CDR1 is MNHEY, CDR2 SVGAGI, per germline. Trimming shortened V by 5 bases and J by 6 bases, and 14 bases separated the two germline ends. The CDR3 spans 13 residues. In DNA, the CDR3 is TGTGCCAGCAGTAAGGGGGAGGGCCGCGAGCAGTACTTC. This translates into CASSKGEGREQYF.

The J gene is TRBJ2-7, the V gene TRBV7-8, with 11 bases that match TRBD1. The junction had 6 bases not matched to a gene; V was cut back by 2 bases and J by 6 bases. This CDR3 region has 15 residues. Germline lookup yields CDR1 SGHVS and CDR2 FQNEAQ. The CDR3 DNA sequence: TGTGCCAGCAGCTTACTCGGACAGGGGGCTCGCGAGCAGTACTTC. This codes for CASSLLGQGAREQYF. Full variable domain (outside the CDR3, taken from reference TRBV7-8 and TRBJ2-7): GAGVSQSPRYKVAKRGQDVALRCDPISGHVSLFWYQQALGQGPEFLTYFQNEAQLDKSGLPSDRFFAERPEGSVSTLKIQRTQQEDSAVYLCASSLLGQGAREQYFGPGTRLTVT.

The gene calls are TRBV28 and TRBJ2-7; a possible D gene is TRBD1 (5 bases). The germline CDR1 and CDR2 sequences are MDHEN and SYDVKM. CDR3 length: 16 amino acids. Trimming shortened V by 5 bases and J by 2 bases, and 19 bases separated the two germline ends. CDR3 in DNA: TGTGCCAGCAGTCTGGGCCTTAGGGTAGGGGCCTACGAGCAGTACTTC. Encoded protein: CASSLGLRVGAYEQYF. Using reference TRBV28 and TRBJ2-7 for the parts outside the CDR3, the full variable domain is DVKVTQSSRYLVKRTGEKVFLECVQDMDHENMFWYRQDPGLGLRLIYFSYDVKMKEKGDIPEGYSVSREKKERFSLILESASTNQTSMYLCASSLGLRVGAYEQYFGPGTRLTVT.

The CDR3 DNA is TGTGCCAGCAGCGAGCCCAAGAGATCCGGGTTGGGGCCCGGGGAGCTGTTTTTT. This sequence encodes CASSEPKRSGLGPGELFF. This chain connects TRBV9 to TRBJ2-2; possible D gene TRBD1, 5 bases. The V gene's germline CDR1 is SGDLS and CDR2 YYNGEE. This CDR3 is 18 amino acids long. V was cut by 3 bases and J by 6 bases, with 24 bases left in between.

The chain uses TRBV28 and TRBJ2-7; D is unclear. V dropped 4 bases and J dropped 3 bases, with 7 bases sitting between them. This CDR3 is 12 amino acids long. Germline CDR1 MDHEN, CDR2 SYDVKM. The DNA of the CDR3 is TGTGCCAGCAGTTCAGGTGGCTACGAGCAGTACTTC. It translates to CASSSGGYEQYF.

The CDR3 reads CASSSGQERSNQPQHF. CDR3 DNA sequence: TGTGCCAGCAGCTCCGGACAGGAACGGAGCAATCAGCCCCAGCATTTT. The chain is built from TRBV5-8 and TRBJ1-5; TRBD1 agrees at 7 bases. The CDR3 totals 16 residues. Germline CDR1 SGHTS, CDR2 YDEGEE. The V gene end was trimmed by 3 bases and the J gene end by 1 base; junction bases not matched to a gene: 7.

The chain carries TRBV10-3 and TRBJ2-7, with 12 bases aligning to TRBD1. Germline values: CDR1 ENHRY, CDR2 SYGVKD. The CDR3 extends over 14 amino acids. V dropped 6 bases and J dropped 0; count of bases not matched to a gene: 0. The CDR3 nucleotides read TGTGCCATCAGGGGACAGGGGGCCTCCTACGAGCAGTACTTC. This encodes CAIRGQGASYEQYF.

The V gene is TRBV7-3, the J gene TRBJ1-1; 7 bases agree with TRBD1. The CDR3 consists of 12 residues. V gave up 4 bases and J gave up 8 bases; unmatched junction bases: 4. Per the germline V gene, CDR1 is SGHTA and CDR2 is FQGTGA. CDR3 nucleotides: TGTGCCAGCAGCTCGACAGGGACAGAAGCTTTCTTT. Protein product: CASSSTGTEAFF.

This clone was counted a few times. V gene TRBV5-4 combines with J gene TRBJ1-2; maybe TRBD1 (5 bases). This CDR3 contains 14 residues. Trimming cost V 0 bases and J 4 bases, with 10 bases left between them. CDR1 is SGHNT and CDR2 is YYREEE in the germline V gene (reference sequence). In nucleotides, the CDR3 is TGTGCCAGCAGCTTGGATTCGGGGGGCTATGGCTACACCTTC. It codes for CASSLDSGGYGYTF.

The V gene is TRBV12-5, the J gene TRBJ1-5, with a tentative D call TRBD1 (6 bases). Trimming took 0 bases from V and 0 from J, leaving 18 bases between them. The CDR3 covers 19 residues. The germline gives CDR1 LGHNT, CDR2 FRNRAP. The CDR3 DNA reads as TGTGCTAGTGGTTTGGTTATACATGAACAGGGCAATAGCAATCAGCCCCAGCATTTT. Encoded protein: CASGLVIHEQGNSNQPQHF. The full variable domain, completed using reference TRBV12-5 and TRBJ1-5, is DARVTQTPRHKVTEMGQEVTMRCQPILGHNTVFWYRQTMMQGLELLAYFRNRAPLDDSGMPKDRFSAEMPDATLATLKIQPSEPRDSAVYFCASGLVIHEQGNSNQPQHFGDGTRLSIL.

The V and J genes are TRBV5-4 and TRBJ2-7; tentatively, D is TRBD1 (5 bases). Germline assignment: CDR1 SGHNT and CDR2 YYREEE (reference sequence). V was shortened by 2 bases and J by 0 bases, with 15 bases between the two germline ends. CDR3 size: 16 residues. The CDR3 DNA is TGTGCCAGCAGCTTTGGTCCCCGGCAGGGCTCCTACGAGCAGTACTTC. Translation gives CASSFGPRQGSYEQYF.

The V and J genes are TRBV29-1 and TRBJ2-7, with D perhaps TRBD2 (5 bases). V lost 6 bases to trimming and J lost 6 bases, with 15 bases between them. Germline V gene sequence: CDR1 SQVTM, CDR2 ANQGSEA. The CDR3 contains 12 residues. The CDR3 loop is CSVSLARGEQYF. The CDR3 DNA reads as TGCAGCGTCAGTCTAGCAAGAGGCGAGCAGTACTTC.

CDR3 protein: CASSYSRAGVTPEQFF. CDR3 DNA sequence: TGTGCCAGCAGTTACTCGCGTGCGGGAGTGACGCCTGAGCAGTTCTTC. The V gene is TRBV6-5, the J gene TRBJ2-1; 7 bases line up with TRBD2. Per the germline V gene, CDR1 is MNHEY and CDR2 is SVGAGI. This CDR3 spans 16 amino acids. Trimming cost V 0 bases and J 9 bases; bases outside gene matches: 11.

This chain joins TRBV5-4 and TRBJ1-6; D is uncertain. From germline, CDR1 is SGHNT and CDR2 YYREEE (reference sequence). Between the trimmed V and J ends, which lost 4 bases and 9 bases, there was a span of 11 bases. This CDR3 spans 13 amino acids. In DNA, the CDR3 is TGTGCCAGCAGCCCGGACTTGGTTTCACCCCTCCACTTT. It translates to CASSPDLVSPLHF.

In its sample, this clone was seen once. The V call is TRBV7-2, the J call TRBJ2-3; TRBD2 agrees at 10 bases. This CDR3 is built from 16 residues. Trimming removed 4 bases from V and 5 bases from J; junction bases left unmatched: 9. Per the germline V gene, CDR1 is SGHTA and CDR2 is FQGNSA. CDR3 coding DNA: TGTGCCAGCAGCTCCCAAGCGGGAGGGAGGATAGATACGCAGTATTTT. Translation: CASSSQAGGRIDTQYF.

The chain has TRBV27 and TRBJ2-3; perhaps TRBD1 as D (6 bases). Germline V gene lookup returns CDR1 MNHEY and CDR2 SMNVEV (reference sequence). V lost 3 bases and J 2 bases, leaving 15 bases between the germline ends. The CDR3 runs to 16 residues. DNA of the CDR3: TGTGCCAGCAGTTTCGCGAACAGGGTTACCACAGATACGCAGTATTTT. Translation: CASSFANRVTTDTQYF.

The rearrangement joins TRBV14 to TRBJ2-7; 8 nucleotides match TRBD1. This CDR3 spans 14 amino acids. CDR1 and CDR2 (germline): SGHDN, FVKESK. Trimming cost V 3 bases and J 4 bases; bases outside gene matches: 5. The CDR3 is CASSHGQGWYEQYF. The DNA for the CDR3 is TGTGCCAGCAGCCATGGACAGGGTTGGTACGAGCAGTACTTC.

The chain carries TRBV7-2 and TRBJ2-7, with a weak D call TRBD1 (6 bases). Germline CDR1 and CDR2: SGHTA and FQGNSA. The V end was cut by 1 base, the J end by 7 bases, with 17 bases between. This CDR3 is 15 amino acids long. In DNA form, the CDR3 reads TGTGCCAGCAGCTTAGAATCCGCAGGGACAAGAGAGCAGTACTTC. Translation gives CASSLESAGTREQYF.